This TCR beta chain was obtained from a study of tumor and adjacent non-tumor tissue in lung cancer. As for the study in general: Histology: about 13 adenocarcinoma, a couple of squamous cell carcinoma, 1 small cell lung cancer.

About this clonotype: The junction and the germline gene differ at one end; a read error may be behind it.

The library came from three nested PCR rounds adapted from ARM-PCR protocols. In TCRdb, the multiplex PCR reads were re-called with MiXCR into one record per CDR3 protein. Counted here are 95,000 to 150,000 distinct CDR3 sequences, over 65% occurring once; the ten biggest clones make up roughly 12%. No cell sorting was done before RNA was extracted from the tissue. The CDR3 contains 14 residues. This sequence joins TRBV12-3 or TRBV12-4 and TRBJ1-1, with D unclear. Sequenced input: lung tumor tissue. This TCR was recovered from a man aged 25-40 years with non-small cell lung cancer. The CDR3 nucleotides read TGTGCCAGCAAAAAGGTCAGATTGAACACTGGAGCTTTCTTT. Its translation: CASKKVRLNTGAFF.